The source of this T cell receptor (beta chain) is a study of blood T cell repertoires in COVID-19. Background on the study: T cells, B-cell-depleted T cells, or PBMCs provided the cDNA or gDNA that served as material.

While infection was still active, Seattle patients were enrolled and then followed longitudinally. Trimming shortened V by 6 bases and J by 4 bases, and 12 bases separated the two germline ends. CDR1 SQVTM and CDR2 ANQGSEA come from the germline V gene. The CDR3 runs 12 residues. In the source study's methods: From reference gene primer amplification, estimates of nucleated cell counts were derived. The repertoire was sequenced with immunoSEQ multiplex PCR; TCRdb's copy has only in-frame clones and lacks some. From that table come the V and J calls and clone size; the DNA was used to work out D and trimming. The sample includes about 300,000 clones, over 85% of them seen just once. This clone was counted a single time.

V gene TRBV29-1 combines with J gene TRBJ1-1; TRBD1 is a possible D gene (5 bases). This TCR was sampled from a woman aged 30 to 39 with COVID-19, enrolled during active disease. Sequenced input: peripheral blood. CDR3 protein: CSVGPESTEAFF. The CDR3 DNA reads as TGCAGCGTGGGGCCCGAAAGCACTGAAGCTTTCTTT. Using reference TRBV29-1 and TRBJ1-1 for the parts outside the CDR3, the full variable domain is SAVISQKPSRDICQRGTSLTIQCQVDSQVTMMFWYRQQPGQSLTLIATANQGSEATYESGFVIDKFPISRPNLTFSTLTVSNMSPEDSSIYLCSVGPESTEAFFGQGTRLTVV.